This T cell receptor beta chain emerged from a study of Ad26.COV2.S vaccination and SARS-CoV-2 variants. Study context: In the study, Ad26.COV2.S was injected intramuscularly once, or twice 56 days apart.

Treatment reported: roughly 19 received Ad26.COV2.S at low or high dose, single or two shots; 5 received placebo; per-sample allocation not given. Collection of the samples took place on day 63 after the first injection of vaccine or placebo. An Ad26 vector was used to express Wuhan-strain SARS-CoV-2 spike as the vaccine. Generated by immunoSEQ multiplex PCR, the TCRdb table keeps only in-frame clones and is missing some. The table has more than 300,000 clones, roughly 90% seen once. This receptor was taken from a person aged 18-60 years who received the Ad26.COV2.S COVID-19 vaccine or a placebo. The material sequenced was peripheral blood, taken in a trial of Ad26.COV2.S vaccine versus placebo.

This CDR3 is CASSQTGTGSNQPQHF. Here the CDR3 DNA reads TGTGCCAGCAGTCAAACCGGGACAGGGAGCAATCAGCCCCAGCATTTT. The chain carries TRBV28 and TRBJ1-5; 9 nucleotides agree with TRBD1. V was clipped by 5 bases and J by 1 base; unmatched bases: 6. This CDR3 is 16 amino acids long. The germline gives CDR1 MDHEN, CDR2 SYDVKM.